At least ten counts were recorded for the clone carrying this T cell receptor (beta chain). Its antigen remains unknown. The sample originates from a study of neurological immune-mediated disorders. Time point here: longitudinal time-point 3. The CDR3 length is 13 residues. V was pared by 7 bases and J by 0 bases, with 3 bases of the junction left unmatched. Per the germline V gene, CDR1 is SQVTM and CDR2 is ANQGSEA. Overall study results and limits: When grouped phylogenetically, the repertoires of 18 of the 34 multiple sclerosis patients fell together in one related-CDR3 cluster, which is a possible signature.

Synthesis of cDNA was performed by 5'RACE using 10-nucleotide random UMIs. Via MiXCR, TCRdb re-called the 5' RACE reads, giving one row per CDR3 protein. Counted here are 84,000 or so distinct CDR3 sequences, around 4% occurring once; the ten biggest clones make up 5% to 6%. This sequence was found in a woman aged 60-75 years with multiple sclerosis. The chain links TRBV29-1 to TRBJ2-1, with 7 bases identical to TRBD2. Sample: PBMCs. CDR3 sequence (DNA): TGCAGCGGGGAGGGGAGCTCCTACAATGAGCAGTTCTTC. Translation gives CSGEGSSYNEQFF.